This T cell receptor (beta chain) was sequenced in a study of T cells in Graves' hyperthyroidism and ophthalmopathy. Broader study findings: Ophthalmopathy was told apart from stable hyperthyroidism by a 13 V-J model.

From RNA transcripts, TCR beta CDR3 regions were amplified. Using the HTBI primer set, a first-round RT-PCR was run on the TCR CDR3. Via MiXCR, TCRdb re-called the multiplex PCR reads, giving one row per CDR3 protein. The table has approximately 400,000 distinct CDR3 sequences, approximately 15% seen once; the top ten hold approximately 11%. In its sample, this clonotype was seen many times. Antigen unknown. Those patients with uncontrolled infection, other autoimmune disease, pregnancy or lactation were excluded. V was clipped by 5 bases and J by 4 bases; unmatched bases: 6. The CDR3 has 15 residues. V is TRBV12-3 or TRBV12-4 and J is TRBJ2-1; TRBD2 agrees at 9 bases. The sequence came from an older woman with Graves' hyperthyroidism. Specimen: blood. The CDR3 DNA reads as TGTGCCAGCAGTCTTAGCGGGAGAGGGTACAATGAGCAGTTCTTC. Translated, it gives CASSLSGRGYNEQFF.